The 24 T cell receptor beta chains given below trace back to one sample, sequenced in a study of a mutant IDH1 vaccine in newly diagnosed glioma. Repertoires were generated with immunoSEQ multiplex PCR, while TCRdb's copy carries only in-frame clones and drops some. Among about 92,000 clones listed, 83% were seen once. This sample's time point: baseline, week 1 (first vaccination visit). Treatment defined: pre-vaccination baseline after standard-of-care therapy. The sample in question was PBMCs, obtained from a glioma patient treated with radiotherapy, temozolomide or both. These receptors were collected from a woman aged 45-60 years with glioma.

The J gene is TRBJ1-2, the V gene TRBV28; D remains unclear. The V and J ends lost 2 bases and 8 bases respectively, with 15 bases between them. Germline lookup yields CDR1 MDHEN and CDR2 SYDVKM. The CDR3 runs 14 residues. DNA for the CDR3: TGTGCCAGCAGTTTACCCAAGTCGGGTGGAGGCTACACCTTC. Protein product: CASSLPKSGGGYTF.

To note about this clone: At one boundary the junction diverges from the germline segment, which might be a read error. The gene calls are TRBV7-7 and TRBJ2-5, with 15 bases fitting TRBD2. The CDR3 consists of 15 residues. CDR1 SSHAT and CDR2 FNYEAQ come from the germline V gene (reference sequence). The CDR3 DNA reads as TGTGCTAGCAGCCCAGGACTAGCGGGGGGGGAGACCCAGTACTTC. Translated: CASSPGLAGGETQYF.

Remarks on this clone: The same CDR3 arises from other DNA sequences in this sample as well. CDR3 DNA: TGCAGCGTACGTATCCGTGACACTGAAGCTTTCTTT. Amino acids: CSVRIRDTEAFF. This sequence joins TRBV29-1 and TRBJ1-1; no clear D. The CDR3 is made up of 12 amino acids. Deletions cut 6 bases from V and 3 bases from J, with 11 bases between. Germline V gives CDR1 SQVTM, CDR2 ANQGSEA.

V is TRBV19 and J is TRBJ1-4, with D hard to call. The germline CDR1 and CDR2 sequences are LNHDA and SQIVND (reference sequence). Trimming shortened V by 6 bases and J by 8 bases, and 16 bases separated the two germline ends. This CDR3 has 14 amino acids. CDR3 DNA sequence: TGTGCCAGTAGGCAACACAACGTGGGGGAAAAACTGTTTTTT. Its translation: CASRQHNVGEKLFF.

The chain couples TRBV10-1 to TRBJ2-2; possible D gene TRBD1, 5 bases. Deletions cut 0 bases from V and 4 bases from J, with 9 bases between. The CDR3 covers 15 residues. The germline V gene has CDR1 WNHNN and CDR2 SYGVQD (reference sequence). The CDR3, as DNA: TGCGCCAGCAGTGAGTCGCAGGGCGGCACCGGGGAGCTGTTTTTT. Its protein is CASSESQGGTGELFF.

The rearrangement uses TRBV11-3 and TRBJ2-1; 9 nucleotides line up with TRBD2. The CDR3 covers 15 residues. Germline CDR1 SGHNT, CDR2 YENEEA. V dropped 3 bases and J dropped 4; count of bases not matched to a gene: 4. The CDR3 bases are TGTGCCAGCAGCTTTGGGCGGGGGGGATACAATGAGCAGTTCTTC. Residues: CASSFGRGGYNEQFF.

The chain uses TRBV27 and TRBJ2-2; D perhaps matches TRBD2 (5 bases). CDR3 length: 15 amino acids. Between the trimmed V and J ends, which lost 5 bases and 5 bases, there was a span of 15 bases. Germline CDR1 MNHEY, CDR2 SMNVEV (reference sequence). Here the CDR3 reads CASSPLAEATGELFF. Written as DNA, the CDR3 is TGTGCCAGCAGTCCGCTAGCTGAGGCAACCGGGGAGCTGTTTTTT.

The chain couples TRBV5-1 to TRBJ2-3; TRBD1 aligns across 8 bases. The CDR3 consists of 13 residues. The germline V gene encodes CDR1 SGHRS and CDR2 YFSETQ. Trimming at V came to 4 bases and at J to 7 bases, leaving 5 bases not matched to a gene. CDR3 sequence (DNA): TGCGCCAGCAGCGGAACAGGGGGGAATACGCAGTATTTT. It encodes CASSGTGGNTQYF.

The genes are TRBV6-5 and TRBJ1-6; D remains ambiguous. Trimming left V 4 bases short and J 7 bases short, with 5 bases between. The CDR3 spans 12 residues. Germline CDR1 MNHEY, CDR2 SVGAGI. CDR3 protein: CASSFMNSPLHF. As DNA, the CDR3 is TGTGCCAGCAGTTTCATGAATTCACCCCTCCACTTT.

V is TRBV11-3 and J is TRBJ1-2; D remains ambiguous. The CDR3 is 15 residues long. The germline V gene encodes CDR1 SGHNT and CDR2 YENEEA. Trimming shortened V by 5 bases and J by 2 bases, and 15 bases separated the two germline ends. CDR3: CASSLIPKANYGYTF. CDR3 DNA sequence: TGTGCCAGCAGCCTGATCCCAAAGGCCAACTATGGCTACACCTTC. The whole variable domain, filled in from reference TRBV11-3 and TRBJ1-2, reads EAGVVQSPRYKIIEKKQPVAFWCNPISGHNTLYWYLQNLGQGPELLIRYENEEAVDDSQLPKDRFSAERLKGVDSTLKIQPAELGDSAVYLCASSLIPKANYGYTFGSGTRLTVV.

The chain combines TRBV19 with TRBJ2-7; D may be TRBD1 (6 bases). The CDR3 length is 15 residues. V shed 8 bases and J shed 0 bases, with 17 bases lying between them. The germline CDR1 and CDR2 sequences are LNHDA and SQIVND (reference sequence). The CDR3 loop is CASGTQTGDSYEQYF. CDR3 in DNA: TGTGCCAGTGGAACTCAGACAGGTGACTCCTACGAGCAGTACTTC. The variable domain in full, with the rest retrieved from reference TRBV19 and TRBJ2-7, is DGGITQSPKYLFRKEGQNVTLSCEQNLNHDAMYWYRQDPGQGLRLIYYSQIVNDFQKGDIAEGYSVSREKKESFPLTVTSAQKNPTAFYLCASGTQTGDSYEQYFGPGTRLTVT.

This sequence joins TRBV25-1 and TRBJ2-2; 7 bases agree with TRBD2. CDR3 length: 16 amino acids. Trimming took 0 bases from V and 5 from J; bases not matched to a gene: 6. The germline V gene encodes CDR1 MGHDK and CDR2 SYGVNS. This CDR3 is CASSEYRGVSTGELFF. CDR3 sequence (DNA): TGTGCCAGCAGTGAATATCGGGGGGTCTCGACCGGGGAGCTGTTTTTT.

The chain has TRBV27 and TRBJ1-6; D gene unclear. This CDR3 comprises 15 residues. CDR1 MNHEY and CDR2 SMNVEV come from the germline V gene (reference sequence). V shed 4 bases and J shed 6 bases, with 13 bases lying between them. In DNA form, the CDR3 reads TGTGCCAGCAGTTGGAACGCTCAGTTTAATTCACCCCTCCACTTT. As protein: CASSWNAQFNSPLHF.

Here the CDR3 reads CASMLDGNEKLFF. In DNA form, the CDR3 reads TGTGCCAGCATGTTGGACGGGAATGAAAAACTGTTTTTT. The rearrangement uses TRBV2 and TRBJ1-4; D is undetermined. Between the trimmed V and J ends, which lost 7 bases and 5 bases, there was a span of 11 bases. CDR1 SNHLY and CDR2 FYNNEI come from the germline V gene. There are 13 residues in the CDR3.

The chain's CDR3 is CASSVLQGTPLYGYTF. For the CDR3, the DNA is TGTGCCAGCAGTGTTCTCCAGGGGACGCCTCTTTATGGCTACACCTTC. V is TRBV2 and J is TRBJ1-2; tentatively, D is TRBD1 (6 bases). CDR1 SNHLY and CDR2 FYNNEI come from the germline V gene. This CDR3 is built from 16 residues. Between the trimmed V and J ends, which lost 4 bases and 5 bases, there was a span of 20 bases.

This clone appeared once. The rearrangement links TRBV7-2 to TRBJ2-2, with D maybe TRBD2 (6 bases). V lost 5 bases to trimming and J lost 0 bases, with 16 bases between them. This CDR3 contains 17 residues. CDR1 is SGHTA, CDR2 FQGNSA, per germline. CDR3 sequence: CASSRRAGLSNTGELFF. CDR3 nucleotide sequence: TGTGCCAGCAGCCGAAGGGCCGGACTATCGAACACCGGGGAGCTGTTTTTT.

CDR3 in DNA: TGTGCCAGCAGCTTGGGAGGGACTAGCGTAACCGGGGAGCTGTTTTTT. Protein product: CASSLGGTSVTGELFF. The chain couples TRBV5-6 to TRBJ2-2, with 10 nucleotides matching TRBD2. The CDR3 is 16 residues long. V shed 0 bases, J shed 5 bases, and the junction held 4 bases outside the gene matches. The germline CDR1 and CDR2 sequences are SGHDT and YYEEEE.

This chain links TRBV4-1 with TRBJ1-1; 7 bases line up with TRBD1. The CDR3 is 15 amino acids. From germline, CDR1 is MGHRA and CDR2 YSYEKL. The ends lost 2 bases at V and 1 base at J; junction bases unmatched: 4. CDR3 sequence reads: CASSQHRGSNTEAFF. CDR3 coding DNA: TGCGCCAGCAGCCAACACAGGGGCTCGAACACTGAAGCTTTCTTT.

This CDR3 reads CASSYAASGGRNQYF. CDR3 sequence (DNA): TGTGCCAGCAGTTACGCCGCTAGCGGGGGACGCAATCAGTACTTC. V gene TRBV6-5 combines with J gene TRBJ2-5; 10 bases are a match to TRBD2. The CDR3 totals 15 residues. CDR1 and CDR2 (germline): MNHEY, SVGAGI. After removal of 2 bases from V and 11 bases from J, the junction contained 11 bases not matched to a gene.

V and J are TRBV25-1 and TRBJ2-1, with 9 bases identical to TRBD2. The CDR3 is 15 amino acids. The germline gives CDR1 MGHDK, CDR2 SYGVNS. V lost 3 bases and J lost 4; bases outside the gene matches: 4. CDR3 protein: CASSERGGGYNEQFF. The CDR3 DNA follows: TGTGCCAGCAGTGAGCGGGGGGGCGGGTACAATGAGCAGTTCTTC. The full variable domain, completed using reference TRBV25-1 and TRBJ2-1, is EADIYQTPRYLVIGTGKKITLECSQTMGHDKMYWYQQDPGMELHLIHYSYGVNSTEKGDLSSESTVSRIRTEHFPLTLESARPSHTSQYLCASSERGGGYNEQFFGPGTRLTVL.

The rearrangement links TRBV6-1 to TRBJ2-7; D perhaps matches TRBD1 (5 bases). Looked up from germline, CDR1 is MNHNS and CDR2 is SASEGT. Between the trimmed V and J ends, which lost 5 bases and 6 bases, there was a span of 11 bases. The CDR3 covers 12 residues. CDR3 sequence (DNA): TGTGCCAGCAGTCAGACAGTCACCGAGCAGTACTTC. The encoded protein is CASSQTVTEQYF.

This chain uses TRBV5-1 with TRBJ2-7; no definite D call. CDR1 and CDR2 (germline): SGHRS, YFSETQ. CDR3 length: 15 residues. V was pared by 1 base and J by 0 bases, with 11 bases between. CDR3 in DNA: TGCGCCAGCAGCTTGCGAGCGACGAGCTCCTACGAGCAGTACTTC. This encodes CASSLRATSSYEQYF.

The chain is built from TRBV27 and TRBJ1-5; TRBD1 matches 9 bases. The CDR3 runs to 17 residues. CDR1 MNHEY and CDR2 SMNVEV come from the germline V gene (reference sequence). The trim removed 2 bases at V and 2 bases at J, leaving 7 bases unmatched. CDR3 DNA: TGTGCCAGCAGTTTAGAGGGACAGGGATATGGCAATCAGCCCCAGCATTTT. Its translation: CASSLEGQGYGNQPQHF.

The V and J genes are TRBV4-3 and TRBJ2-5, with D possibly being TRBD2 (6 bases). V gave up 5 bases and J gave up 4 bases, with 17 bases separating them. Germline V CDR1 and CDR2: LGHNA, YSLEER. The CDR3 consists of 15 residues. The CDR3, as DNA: TGCGCCAGCAGCACAAGCGGAGGGGCGGGAGAGACCCAGTACTTC. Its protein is CASSTSGGAGETQYF.